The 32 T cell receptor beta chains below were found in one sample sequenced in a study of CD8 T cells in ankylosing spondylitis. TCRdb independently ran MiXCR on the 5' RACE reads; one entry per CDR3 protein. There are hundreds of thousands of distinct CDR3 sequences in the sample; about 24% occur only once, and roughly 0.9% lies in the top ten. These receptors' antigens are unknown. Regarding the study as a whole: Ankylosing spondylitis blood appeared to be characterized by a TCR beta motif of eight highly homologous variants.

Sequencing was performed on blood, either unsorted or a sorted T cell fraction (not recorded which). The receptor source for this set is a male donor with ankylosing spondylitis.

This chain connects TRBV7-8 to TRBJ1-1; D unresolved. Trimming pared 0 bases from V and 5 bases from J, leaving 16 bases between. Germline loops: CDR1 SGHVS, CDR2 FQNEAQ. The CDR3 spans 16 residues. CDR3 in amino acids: CASSLAAGPLGTEAFF. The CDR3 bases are TGTGCCAGCAGCTTAGCGGCCGGGCCCTTGGGGACTGAAGCTTTCTTT.

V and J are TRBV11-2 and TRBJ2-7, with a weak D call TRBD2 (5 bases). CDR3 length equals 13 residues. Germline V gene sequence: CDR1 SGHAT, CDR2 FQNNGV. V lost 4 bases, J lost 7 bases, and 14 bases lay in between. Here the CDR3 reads CASSSPSFWEQYV. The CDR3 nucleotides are TGTGCCAGCAGCTCACCTAGCTTTTGGGAGCAGTACGTC.

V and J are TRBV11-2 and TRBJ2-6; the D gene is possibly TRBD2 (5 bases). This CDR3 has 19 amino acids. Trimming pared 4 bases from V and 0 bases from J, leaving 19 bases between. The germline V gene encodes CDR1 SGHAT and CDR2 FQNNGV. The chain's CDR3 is CASSSNRGEGISGANVLTF. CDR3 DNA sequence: TGTGCCAGCAGCTCAAACCGGGGTGAAGGGATCTCTGGGGCCAACGTCCTGACTTTC. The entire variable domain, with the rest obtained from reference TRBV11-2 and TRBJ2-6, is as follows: EAGVAQSPRYKIIEKRQSVAFWCNPISGHATLYWYQQILGQGPKLLIQFQNNGVVDDSQLPKDRFSAERLKGVDSTLKIQPAKLEDSAVYLCASSSNRGEGISGANVLTFGAGSRLTVL.

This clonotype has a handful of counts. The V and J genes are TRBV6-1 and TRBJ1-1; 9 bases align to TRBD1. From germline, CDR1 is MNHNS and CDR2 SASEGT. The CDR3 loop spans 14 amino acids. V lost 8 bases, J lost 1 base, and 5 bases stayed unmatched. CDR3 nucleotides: TGTGCCAGCGGACGGGACAGGGAGAACACTGAAGCTTTCTTT. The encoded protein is CASGRDRENTEAFF.

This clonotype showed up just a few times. Here the CDR3 reads CASSGTTETQYF. The CDR3 DNA sequence: TGTGCCTCCTCCGGGACAACAGAGACCCAGTACTTC. V gene TRBV10-3 combines with J gene TRBJ2-5, with a weak D call TRBD1 (6 bases). V lost 11 bases and J 4 bases, leaving 14 bases between the germline ends. The V gene's germline CDR1 is ENHRY and CDR2 SYGVKD. The CDR3 contains 12 residues.

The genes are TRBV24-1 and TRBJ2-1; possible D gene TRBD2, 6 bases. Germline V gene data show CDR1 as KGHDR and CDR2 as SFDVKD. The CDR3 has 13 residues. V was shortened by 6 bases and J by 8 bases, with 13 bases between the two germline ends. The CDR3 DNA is TGTGCCACCAGTCCAACTAGCACCGATGAGCAGTTCTTC. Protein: CATSPTSTDEQFF.

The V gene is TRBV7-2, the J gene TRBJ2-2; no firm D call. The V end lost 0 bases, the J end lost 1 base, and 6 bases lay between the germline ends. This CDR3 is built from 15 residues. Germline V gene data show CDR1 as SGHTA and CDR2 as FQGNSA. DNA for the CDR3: TGTGCCAGCAGCTTAGCGCAGATGAACACCGGGGAGCTGTTTTTT. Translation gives CASSLAQMNTGELFF.

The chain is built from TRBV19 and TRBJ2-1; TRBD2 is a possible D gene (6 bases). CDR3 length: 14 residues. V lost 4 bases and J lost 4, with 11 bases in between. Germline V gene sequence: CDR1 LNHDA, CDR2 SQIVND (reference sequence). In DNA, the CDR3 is TGTGCCAGTAGTACCCTACGGGAGTACAATGAGCAGTTCTTC. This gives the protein CASSTLREYNEQFF.

The CDR3 here is CASSLGVGGSPLHF. CDR3 DNA sequence: TGTGCCAGCAGCTTAGGAGTGGGCGGCTCACCCCTCCACTTT. V usage is TRBV7-9 and J usage is TRBJ1-6; D not certain. The ends were cut back, 1 base at V and 10 bases at J, with 11 bases in the middle. Germline V CDR1 and CDR2: SEHNR, FQNEAQ (reference sequence). The CDR3 contains 14 residues. The whole variable domain, filled in from reference TRBV7-9 and TRBJ1-6, reads DTGVSQNPRHKITKRGQNVTFRCDPISEHNRLYWYRQTLGQGPEFLTYFQNEAQLEKSRLLSDRFSAERPKGSFSTLEIQRTEQGDSAMYLCASSLGVGGSPLHFGNGTRLTVT.

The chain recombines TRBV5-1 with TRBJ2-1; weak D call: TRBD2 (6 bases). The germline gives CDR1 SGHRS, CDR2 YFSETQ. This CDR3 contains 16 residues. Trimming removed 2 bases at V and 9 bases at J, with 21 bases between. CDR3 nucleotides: TGCGCCAGCAGCTTCTGGAGACTAGAGCTACACGGTGAGCAGTTCTTC. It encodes CASSFWRLELHGEQFF.

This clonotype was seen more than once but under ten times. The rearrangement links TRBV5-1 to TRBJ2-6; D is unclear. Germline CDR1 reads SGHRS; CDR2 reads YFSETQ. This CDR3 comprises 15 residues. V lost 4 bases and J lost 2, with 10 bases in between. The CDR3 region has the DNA TGCGCCAGCAGCCCTGACATCCCTGGGGCCAACGTCCTGACTTTC. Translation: CASSPDIPGANVLTF.

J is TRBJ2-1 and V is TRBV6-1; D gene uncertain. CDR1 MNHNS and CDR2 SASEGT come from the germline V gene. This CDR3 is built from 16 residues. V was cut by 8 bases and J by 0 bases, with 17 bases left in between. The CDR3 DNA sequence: TGTGCCAGCGGGTCCCTCGTTGGAAGCTCCTACAATGAGCAGTTCTTC. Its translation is CASGSLVGSSYNEQFF.

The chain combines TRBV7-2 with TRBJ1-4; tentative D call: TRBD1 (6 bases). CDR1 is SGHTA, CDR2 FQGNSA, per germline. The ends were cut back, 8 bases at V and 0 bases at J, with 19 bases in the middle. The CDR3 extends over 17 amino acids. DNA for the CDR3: TGTGCCAGCGGAAGGGACACTACCCAAGCAACTAATGAAAAACTGTTTTTT. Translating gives CASGRDTTQATNEKLFF.

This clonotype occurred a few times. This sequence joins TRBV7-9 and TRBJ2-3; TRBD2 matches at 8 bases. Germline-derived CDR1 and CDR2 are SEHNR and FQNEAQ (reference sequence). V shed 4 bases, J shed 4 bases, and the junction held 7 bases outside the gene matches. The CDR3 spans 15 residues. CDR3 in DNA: TGTGCCAGCAGCTCAGGACTAGCCGACTCAGATACGCAGTATTTT. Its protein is CASSSGLADSDTQYF.

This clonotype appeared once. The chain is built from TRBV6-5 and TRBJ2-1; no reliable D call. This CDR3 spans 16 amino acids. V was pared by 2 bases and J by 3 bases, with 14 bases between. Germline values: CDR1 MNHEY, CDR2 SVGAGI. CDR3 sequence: CASSYKRLRFYNEQFF. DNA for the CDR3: TGTGCCAGCAGTTACAAACGGCTAAGGTTCTACAATGAGCAGTTCTTC.

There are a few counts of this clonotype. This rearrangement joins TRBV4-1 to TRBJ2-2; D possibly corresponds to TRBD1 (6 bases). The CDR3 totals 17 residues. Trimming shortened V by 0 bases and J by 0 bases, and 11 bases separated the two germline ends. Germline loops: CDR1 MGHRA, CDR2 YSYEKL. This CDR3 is CASSQDMRQANTGELFF. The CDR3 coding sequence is TGCGCCAGCAGCCAAGATATGCGACAGGCGAACACCGGGGAGCTGTTTTTT.

In nucleotides, the CDR3 is TGTGCCAGCAGTGAGTGGCCCTATAATTCACCCCTCCACTTT. It specifies CASSEWPYNSPLHF. The chain has TRBV6-1 and TRBJ1-6; no clear D gene. Germline CDR1 reads MNHNS; CDR2 reads SASEGT. The CDR3 has 14 residues. The germline V and J ends were trimmed by 3 bases and 2 bases, with 5 bases remaining between them.

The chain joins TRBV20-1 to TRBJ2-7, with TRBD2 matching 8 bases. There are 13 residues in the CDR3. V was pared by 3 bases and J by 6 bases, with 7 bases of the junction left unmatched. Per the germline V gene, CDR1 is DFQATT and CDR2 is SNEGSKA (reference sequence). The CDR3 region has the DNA TGCAGTGCTAGCACGGGAGGGCCCCGCGAGCAGTACTTC. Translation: CSASTGGPREQYF.

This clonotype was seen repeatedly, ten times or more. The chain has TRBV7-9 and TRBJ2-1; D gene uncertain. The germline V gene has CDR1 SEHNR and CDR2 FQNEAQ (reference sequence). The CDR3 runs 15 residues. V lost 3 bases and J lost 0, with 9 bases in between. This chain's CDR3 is CASSFGSGSYNEQFF. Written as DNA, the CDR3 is TGTGCCAGCAGCTTTGGGTCCGGCTCCTACAATGAGCAGTTCTTC.

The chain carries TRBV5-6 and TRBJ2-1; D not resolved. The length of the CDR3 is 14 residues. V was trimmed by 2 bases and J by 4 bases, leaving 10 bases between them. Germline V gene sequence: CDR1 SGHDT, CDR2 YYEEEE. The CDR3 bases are TGTGCCAGCAGCTTTTATAATCCGTACAATGAGCAGTTCTTC. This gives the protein CASSFYNPYNEQFF.

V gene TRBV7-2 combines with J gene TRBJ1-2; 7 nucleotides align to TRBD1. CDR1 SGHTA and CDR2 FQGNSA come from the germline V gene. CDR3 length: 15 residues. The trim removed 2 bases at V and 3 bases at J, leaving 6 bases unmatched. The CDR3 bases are TGTGCCAGCAGCTTAAGTGCAGGGGGGCACTATGGCTACACCTTC. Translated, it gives CASSLSAGGHYGYTF. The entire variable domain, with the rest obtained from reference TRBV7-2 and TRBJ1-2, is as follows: GAGVSQSPSNKVTEKGKDVELRCDPISGHTALYWYRQSLGQGLEFLIYFQGNSAPDKSGLPSDRFSAERTGGSVSTLTIQRTQQEDSAVYLCASSLSAGGHYGYTFGSGTRLTVV.

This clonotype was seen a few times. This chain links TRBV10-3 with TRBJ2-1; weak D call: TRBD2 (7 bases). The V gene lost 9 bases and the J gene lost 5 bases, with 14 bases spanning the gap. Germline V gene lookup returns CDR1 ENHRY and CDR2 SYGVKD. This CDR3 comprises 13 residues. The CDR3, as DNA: TGTGCCATTTGGGGGGGCGAAAACAATGAGCAGTTCTTC. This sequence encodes CAIWGGENNEQFF.

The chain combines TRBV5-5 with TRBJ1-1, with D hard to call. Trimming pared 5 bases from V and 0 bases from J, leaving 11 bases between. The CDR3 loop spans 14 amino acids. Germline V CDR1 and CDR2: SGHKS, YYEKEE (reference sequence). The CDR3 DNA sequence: TGTGCCAGCAGTACCCGGACCCTGAACACTGAAGCTTTCTTT. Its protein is CASSTRTLNTEAFF. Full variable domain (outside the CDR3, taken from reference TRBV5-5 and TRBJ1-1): DAGVTQSPTHLIKTRGQQVTLRCSPISGHKSVSWYQQVLGQGPQFIFQYYEKEERGRGNFPDRFSARQFPNYSSELNVNALLLGDSALYLCASSTRTLNTEAFFGQGTRLTVV.

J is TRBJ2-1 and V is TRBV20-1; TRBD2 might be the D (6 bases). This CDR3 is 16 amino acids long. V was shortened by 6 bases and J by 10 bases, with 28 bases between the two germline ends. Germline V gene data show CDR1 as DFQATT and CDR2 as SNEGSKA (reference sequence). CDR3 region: CSAAERVWAGRLEQFF. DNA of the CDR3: TGCAGTGCGGCGGAGCGGGTCTGGGCCGGACGGTTGGAGCAGTTCTTC.

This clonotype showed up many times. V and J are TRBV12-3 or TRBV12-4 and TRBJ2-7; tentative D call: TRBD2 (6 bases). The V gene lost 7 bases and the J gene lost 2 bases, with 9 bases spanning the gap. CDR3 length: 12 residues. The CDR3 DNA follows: TGTGCCAGCAAGTCTAGCGCCTACGAGCAGTACTTC. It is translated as CASKSSAYEQYF.

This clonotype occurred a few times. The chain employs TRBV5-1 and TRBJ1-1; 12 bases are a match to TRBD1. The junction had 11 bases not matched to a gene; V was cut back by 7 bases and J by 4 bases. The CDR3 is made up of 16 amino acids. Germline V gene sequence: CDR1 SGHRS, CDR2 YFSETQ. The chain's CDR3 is CASGKGTGGASTEAFF. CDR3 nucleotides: TGCGCCAGCGGAAAGGGGACAGGGGGCGCGAGCACTGAAGCTTTCTTT.

The CDR3, as DNA: TGTGCCAGCAGCTTCAGACAGACGGCAGGCACAGATACGCAGTATTTT. Amino acids: CASSFRQTAGTDTQYF. This sequence joins TRBV7-9 and TRBJ2-3, with D maybe TRBD1 (5 bases). Trimming cost V 3 bases and J 1 base, with 14 bases left between them. This CDR3 has 16 residues. Germline values: CDR1 SEHNR, CDR2 FQNEAQ (reference sequence).

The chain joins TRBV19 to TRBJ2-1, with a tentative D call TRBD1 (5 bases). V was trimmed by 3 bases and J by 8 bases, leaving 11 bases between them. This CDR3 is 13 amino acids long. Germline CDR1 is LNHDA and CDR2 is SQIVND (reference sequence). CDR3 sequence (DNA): TGTGCCAGTAGTATGGAAGGGGCCCATGAGCAGTTCTTC. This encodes CASSMEGAHEQFF.

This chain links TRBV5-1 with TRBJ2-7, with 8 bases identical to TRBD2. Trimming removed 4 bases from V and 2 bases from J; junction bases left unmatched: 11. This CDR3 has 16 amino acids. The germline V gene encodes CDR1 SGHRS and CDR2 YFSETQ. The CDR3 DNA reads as TGCGCCAGCAGCCCCAGAGGAAGCGGGAGTACCTACGAGCAGTACTTC. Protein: CASSPRGSGSTYEQYF. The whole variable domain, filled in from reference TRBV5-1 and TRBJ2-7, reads KAGVTQTPRYLIKTRGQQVTLSCSPISGHRSVSWYQQTPGQGLQFLFEYFSETQRNKGNFPGRFSGRQFSNSRSEMNVSTLELGDSALYLCASSPRGSGSTYEQYFGPGTRLTVT.

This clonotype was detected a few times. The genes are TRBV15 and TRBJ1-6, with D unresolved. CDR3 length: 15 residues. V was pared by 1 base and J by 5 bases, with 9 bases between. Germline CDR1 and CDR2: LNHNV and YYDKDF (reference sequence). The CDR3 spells CATSRVGRDNSPLHF. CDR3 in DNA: TGTGCCACCAGCAGAGTAGGACGGGATAATTCACCCCTCCACTTT. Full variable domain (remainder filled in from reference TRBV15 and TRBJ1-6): DAMVIQNPRYQVTQFGKPVTLSCSQTLNHNVMYWYQQKSSQAPKLLFHYYDKDFNNEADTPDNFQSRRPNTSFCFLDIRSPGLGDTAMYLCATSRVGRDNSPLHFGNGTRLTVT.

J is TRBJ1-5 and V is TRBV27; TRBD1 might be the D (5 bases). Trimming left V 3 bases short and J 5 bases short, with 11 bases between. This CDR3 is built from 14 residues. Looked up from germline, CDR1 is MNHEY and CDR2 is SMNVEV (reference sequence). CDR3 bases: TGTGCCAGCAGTTTGTGGCAGGGCGATCAGCCCCAGCATTTT. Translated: CASSLWQGDQPQHF.

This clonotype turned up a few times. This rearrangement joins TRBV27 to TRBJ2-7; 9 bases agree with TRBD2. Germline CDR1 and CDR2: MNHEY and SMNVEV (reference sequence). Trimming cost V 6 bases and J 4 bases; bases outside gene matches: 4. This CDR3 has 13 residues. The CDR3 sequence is CASRRTSEYEQYV. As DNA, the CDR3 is TGTGCCAGCAGAAGGACTAGCGAGTACGAGCAGTACGTC.